The clone carrying this T cell receptor beta chain was observed a few times. This CDR3 spans 13 amino acids. Trimming stripped 3 bases from V and 0 bases from J, with 6 bases between. Germline CDR1 and CDR2: SGHRS and YFSETQ. As handled by the study authors: The authors estimated nucleated cell counts from reference gene primer amplification. Using immunoSEQ multiplex PCR, the repertoire was profiled, and TCRdb retains in-frame clones only, with some absent. That table furnishes V, J and clone size, whereas the DNA furnished D and trimming. The table lists roughly 73,000 clones, roughly nine tenths of them singletons. The entry originates in a study of blood T cell repertoires in COVID-19. Study details: There were acute and convalescent COVID-19 samples, and they came from the United States, Italy and Spain. Sources were T cells, B-cell-depleted T cells, or PBMCs; the material itself was cDNA or gDNA.

This clonotype was sampled from an elderly man with acute or convalescent COVID-19. The V and J genes are TRBV5-1 and TRBJ1-1; unclear D gene. Sequencing was carried out using peripheral blood. Written as DNA, the CDR3 is TGCGCCAGCAGCTCCAATCTGAACACTGAAGCTTTCTTT. This encodes CASSSNLNTEAFF.